These 27 T cell receptor beta chains were sequenced from one sample in a study of naive and memory T cell subsets. Four PCR rounds used nested alpha and beta constant region primers plus the SP2 primer. TCRdb re-called the 5' RACE reads through MiXCR, storing one row per CDR3 protein. The table includes approximately 49,000 distinct CDR3 sequences, about 4.8% detected once. TCR cDNA received a 3' ligated oligonucleotide that carried a UMI. These receptors were obtained from a female donor in good health.

This clonotype has ten or more counts. The DNA for the CDR3 is TGTGCCAGCAGGAATCTAGCGGGAGTCCGTCCAGATACGCAGTATTTT. It encodes CASRNLAGVRPDTQYF. The genes are TRBV6-6 and TRBJ2-3; TRBD2 matches at 10 bases. Germline-derived CDR1 and CDR2 are MNHNY and SVGAGI (reference sequence). The CDR3 contains 16 residues. V shed 6 bases and J 4 bases; nucleotides not matched to a gene: 10.

This clonotype has ten or more counts. The chain carries TRBV20-1 and TRBJ2-7, with D uncertain. This CDR3 region has 14 residues. The V end was cut by 1 base, the J end by 2 bases, with 12 bases between. From germline, CDR1 is DFQATT and CDR2 SNEGSKA (reference sequence). The CDR3 sequence: CSARANPLPYEQYF. The CDR3 DNA reads as TGCAGTGCTAGAGCTAACCCGCTGCCCTACGAGCAGTACTTC.

In this sample, this clonotype turned up many times. This chain links TRBV6-6 with TRBJ2-5; 10 bases are shared with TRBD2. V lost 5 bases to trimming and J lost 4 bases; unmatched junction nucleotides: 16. The CDR3 consists of 18 residues. Germline loops: CDR1 MNHNY, CDR2 SVGAGI (reference sequence). CDR3 sequence (DNA): TGTGCCAGCAGTAACGGGGCTACTAGCGGGAAGAGGGCAGAGACCCAGTACTTC. Its protein product is CASSNGATSGKRAETQYF.

At least ten counts were recorded for this clonotype. This chain uses TRBV29-1 with TRBJ2-1; 10 positions match TRBD2. The germline V gene has CDR1 SQVTM and CDR2 ANQGSEA. The V segment lost 6 bases and the J segment 6 bases; nucleotides outside the gene matches: 8. There are 14 residues in the CDR3. CDR3 residues: CSVSLAGVTNEQFF. CDR3 nucleotide sequence: TGCAGCGTGTCTCTAGCGGGAGTTACCAATGAGCAGTTCTTC.

This clonotype was seen many times. This sequence joins TRBV29-1 and TRBJ1-4; 9 bases match TRBD1. The junction had 5 bases not matched to a gene; V was cut back by 4 bases and J by 5 bases. The CDR3 contains 14 residues. Germline loops: CDR1 SQVTM, CDR2 ANQGSEA. CDR3 amino acids: CSVGPTGGNEKLFF. As DNA, the CDR3 is TGCAGCGTTGGGCCGACAGGGGGGAATGAAAAACTGTTTTTT.

This clonotype was detected only a few times. The chain combines TRBV29-1 with TRBJ2-1, with TRBD2 matching over 8 bases. The CDR3 is 14 amino acids. V gave up 7 bases and J gave up 4 bases; unmatched junction bases: 9. Germline assignment: CDR1 SQVTM and CDR2 ANQGSEA. This chain's CDR3 is CSGDQSGRYNEQFF. CDR3 sequence (DNA): TGCAGCGGGGACCAGAGCGGGAGATACAATGAGCAGTTCTTC.

This clonotype was recorded many times. The rearrangement uses TRBV12-3 or TRBV12-4 and TRBJ1-4, with 8 bases identical to TRBD1. Trimming took 2 bases from V and 7 from J; bases not matched to a gene: 6. The length of the CDR3 is 15 residues. CDR3 sequence: CASSLSGGASEKLFF. As DNA, the CDR3 is TGTGCCAGCAGTTTATCAGGGGGCGCGAGTGAAAAACTGTTTTTT.

This clonotype appeared many times. The gene calls are TRBV13 and TRBJ2-3, with D possibly matching TRBD2 (6 bases). The V end was cut by 5 bases, the J end by 2 bases, with 17 bases between. CDR1 and CDR2 from the germline V gene are PRHDT and FYEKMQ (reference sequence). This CDR3 has 16 residues. In DNA form, the CDR3 reads TGTGCCAGCAGCCTTTCTCCGGGACTTGACACAGATACGCAGTATTTT. This encodes CASSLSPGLDTDTQYF.

This clonotype has at least ten counts. CDR3 in DNA: TGTGCCGCAGGGAGCGTCCCGAACACCGGGGAGCTGTTTTTT. It yields the protein CAAGSVPNTGELFF. V and J are TRBV3-1 and TRBJ2-2; D may correspond to TRBD1 or TRBD2 (5 bases each). With 11 bases removed from V and 0 bases from J, the gap between germline ends came to 13 bases. CDR1 and CDR2 (germline): LGHDT, YNNKEL (reference sequence). There are 14 residues in the CDR3.

In this sample, this clonotype turned up many times. This sequence joins TRBV6-6 and TRBJ2-3, with a possible D match to TRBD2 (6 bases). CDR3 size: 17 residues. Germline loops: CDR1 MNHNY, CDR2 SVGAGI (reference sequence). Trimming took 2 bases from V and 2 from J, leaving 17 bases between them. This CDR3 is CASSYLKEGRVTDTQYF. CDR3 nucleotides: TGTGCCAGCAGTTACCTGAAGGAGGGGCGAGTCACAGATACGCAGTATTTT.

This clonotype has ten or more counts. The chain employs TRBV29-1 and TRBJ2-7, with 7 bases identical to TRBD1. Trimming took 4 bases from V and 1 from J; bases not matched to a gene: 7. This CDR3 spans 14 amino acids. CDR1 and CDR2 (germline): SQVTM, ANQGSEA. The CDR3 protein is CSVGAQGVSYEQYF. DNA for the CDR3: TGCAGCGTTGGAGCGCAGGGGGTATCCTACGAGCAGTACTTC.

Ten or more counts support this clonotype. The chain joins TRBV6-5 to TRBJ2-3; 12 bases are shared with TRBD2. The CDR3 contains 15 residues. With V trimmed by 2 bases and J by 3 bases, 0 bases remained unmatched. Germline-derived CDR1 and CDR2 are MNHEY and SVGAGI. Here the CDR3 reads CASSYGTSGTDTQYF. The CDR3 nucleotides read TGTGCCAGCAGTTACGGGACTAGCGGGACAGATACGCAGTATTTT.

The chain couples TRBV29-1 to TRBJ1-2; 7 nucleotides line up with TRBD1. The CDR3 totals 12 residues. The J segment lost 12 bases and the V segment lost 3 bases, leaving 10 bases of the junction unmatched. Germline values: CDR1 SQVTM, CDR2 ANQGSEA. CDR3 DNA sequence: TGCAGCGTTGAGCTGGACAGGCGGGGCGACACCTTC. This translates into CSVELDRRGDTF.

This clonotype was picked up many times. The gene calls are TRBV29-1 and TRBJ2-1; 9 positions agree with TRBD1. V trimming: 5 bases; J trimming: 6 bases; junction bases outside the gene matches: 5. This CDR3 has 13 residues. Looked up from germline, CDR1 is SQVTM and CDR2 is ANQGSEA. The chain's CDR3 is CSVPDRGGNEQFF. Written as DNA, the CDR3 is TGCAGCGTTCCCGACAGGGGGGGCAATGAGCAGTTCTTC.

In this sample, this clonotype turned up many times. This chain uses TRBV6-5 with TRBJ2-7; D is unclear. The end of the DNA aligns better with TRBJ2-5, so the J call may be wrong. Germline assignment: CDR1 MNHEY and CDR2 SVGAGI. This CDR3 is 11 amino acids long. In DNA form, the CDR3 reads TGTGCCAGCAGTTCCCCAGGGACCCAGTACTTC. This encodes CASSSPGTQYF.

This clonotype was observed at least ten times. The chain combines TRBV6-5 with TRBJ2-3, with D uncertain. Germline CDR1 MNHEY, CDR2 SVGAGI. Trimming removed 8 bases at V and 0 bases at J, with 9 bases between. CDR3 length equals 13 residues. CDR3 sequence (DNA): TGTGCCAGCTTGAAGTTGAGCACAGATACGCAGTATTTT. This sequence encodes CASLKLSTDTQYF.

In this sample, this clonotype turned up a few times. The chain couples TRBV2 to TRBJ1-5; no firm D call. Between the trimmed V and J ends, which lost 2 bases and 5 bases, there was a span of 7 bases. Germline CDR1 SNHLY, CDR2 FYNNEI. CDR3 length: 13 amino acids. The CDR3 DNA sequence: TGTGCCAGCAGTGAACCGGGGTATCAGCCCCAGCATTTT. Translated: CASSEPGYQPQHF. The whole variable domain, remainder taken from reference TRBV2 and TRBJ1-5, is EPEVTQTPSHQVTQMGQEVILRCVPISNHLYFYWYRQILGQKVEFLVSFYNNEISEKSEIFDDQFSVERPDGSNFTLKIRSTKLEDSAMYFCASSEPGYQPQHFGDGTRLSIL.

This clonotype was detected ten times or more. The chain couples TRBV10-3 to TRBJ2-1; 9 bases match TRBD2. Germline CDR1 ENHRY, CDR2 SYGVKD. With 5 bases clipped from V and 6 bases from J, the junction kept 2 bases outside the gene matches. The CDR3 loop spans 13 amino acids. This chain's CDR3 is CAISSGGSNEQFF. Written as DNA, the CDR3 is TGTGCCATCAGTAGCGGGGGGAGCAATGAGCAGTTCTTC.

This clonotype was counted ten times or more. The chain is built from TRBV2 and TRBJ2-1, with D unresolved. In germline, CDR1 is SNHLY, CDR2 FYNNEI. The CDR3 contains 13 residues. The V end was cut by 8 bases, the J end by 7 bases, with 15 bases between. The CDR3 bases are TGTGCCAGCCGAAGACTGTTGGGGAATGAGCAGTTCTTC. Translated, it gives CASRRLLGNEQFF. Based on the CDR3 plus reference TRBV2 and TRBJ2-1, the full variable domain is EPEVTQTPSHQVTQMGQEVILRCVPISNHLYFYWYRQILGQKVEFLVSFYNNEISEKSEIFDDQFSVERPDGSNFTLKIRSTKLEDSAMYFCASRRLLGNEQFFGPGTRLTVL.

This clonotype was observed many times. The rearrangement joins TRBV28 to TRBJ2-7, with D tentatively TRBD1 (6 bases). Trimming removed 5 bases from V and 1 base from J, with 15 bases in between. The CDR3 has 15 amino acids. The V gene's germline CDR1 is MDHEN and CDR2 SYDVKM. The CDR3 nucleotides read TGTGCCAGCAGTCTCGAGAGGGGGTGGTCCTACGAGCAGTACTTC. It yields the protein CASSLERGWSYEQYF.

This clonotype was counted at least ten times. The chain combines TRBV7-8 with TRBJ1-2; D uncertain. Germline V gene sequence: CDR1 SGHVS, CDR2 FQNEAQ. CDR3 length: 12 amino acids. The germline V and J ends were trimmed by 1 base and 4 bases, with 4 bases remaining between them. CDR3 DNA: TGTGCCAGCAGCTTAGGGATCTATGGCTACACCTTC. Translated: CASSLGIYGYTF.

This sequence joins TRBV12-3 or TRBV12-4 and TRBJ1-3; no definite D call. V was clipped by 6 bases and J by 5 bases, with 20 bases between them. There are 16 residues in the CDR3. This chain's CDR3 is CASRPTTGKERNTIYF. The CDR3 nucleotides are TGTGCCAGCAGGCCAACTACCGGGAAAGAAAGAAACACCATATATTTT.

In its sample, this clonotype was seen many times. The chain recombines TRBV9 with TRBJ2-1, with TRBD2 matching 13 bases. Unmatched junction bases numbered 4, after V lost 4 bases and J lost 3 bases. Germline values: CDR1 SGDLS, CDR2 YYNGEE. This CDR3 comprises 16 residues. CDR3 loop: CASSPWTSGGYNEQFF. DNA for the CDR3: TGTGCCAGCAGCCCATGGACTAGCGGGGGCTACAATGAGCAGTTCTTC.

The V gene is TRBV10-3, the J gene TRBJ1-1; D not resolved. Trimming removed 5 bases from V and 5 bases from J, with 12 bases in between. CDR1 ENHRY and CDR2 SYGVKD come from the germline V gene. This CDR3 contains 13 residues. In DNA form, the CDR3 reads TGTGCCATCAGTTCCGGGTATAGGACTGAAGCTTTCTTT. Translation: CAISSGYRTEAFF.

The table lists this clonotype with many counts. The CDR3 spells CASRWTGLNTGELFF. Here the CDR3 DNA reads TGTGCCAGCAGATGGACAGGGCTGAACACCGGGGAGCTGTTTTTT. The rearrangement joins TRBV12-3 or TRBV12-4 to TRBJ2-2, with 8 bases identical to TRBD1. This CDR3 has 15 amino acids. V was pared by 6 bases and J by 1 base, with 4 bases of the junction left unmatched.

In this sample, this clonotype turned up many times. The genes are TRBV20-1 and TRBJ2-7; 12 bases fit TRBD2. The CDR3 runs 18 residues. With V trimmed by 0 bases and J by 5 bases, 14 bases remained unmatched. Germline CDR1 is DFQATT and CDR2 is SNEGSKA (reference sequence). The CDR3 reads CSARDLLAGGLAENEQYF. In nucleotides, the CDR3 is TGCAGTGCTAGAGATCTCCTAGCGGGAGGGTTAGCGGAAAACGAGCAGTACTTC.

The chain carries TRBV12-3 or TRBV12-4 and TRBJ2-2; no clear D gene. Trimming took off 7 bases at V and 5 bases at J, with 26 bases between the two ends. This CDR3 is 18 amino acids long. CDR3 protein: CASNHKTSTLVSTGELFF. The CDR3 DNA is TGTGCCAGCAATCACAAAACCTCAACTCTGGTATCGACCGGGGAGCTGTTTTTT.